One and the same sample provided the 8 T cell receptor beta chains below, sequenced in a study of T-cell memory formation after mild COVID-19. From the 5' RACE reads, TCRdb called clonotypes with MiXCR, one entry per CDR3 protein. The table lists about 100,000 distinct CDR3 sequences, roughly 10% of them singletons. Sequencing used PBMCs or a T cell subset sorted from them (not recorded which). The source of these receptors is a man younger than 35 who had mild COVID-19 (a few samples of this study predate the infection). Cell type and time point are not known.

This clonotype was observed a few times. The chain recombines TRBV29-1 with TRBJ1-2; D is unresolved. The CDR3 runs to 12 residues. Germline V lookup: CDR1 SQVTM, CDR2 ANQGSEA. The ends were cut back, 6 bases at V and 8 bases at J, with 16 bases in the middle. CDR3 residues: CSVTTYRGGYTF. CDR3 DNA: TGCAGCGTGACGACCTATCGGGGAGGCTACACCTTC.

CDR3 protein: CASSYHPTAATNEKLFF. DNA of the CDR3: TGTGCCAGCAGTTACCATCCTACGGCGGCAACTAATGAAAAACTGTTTTTT. The chain recombines TRBV6-5 with TRBJ1-4; the D is unclear. CDR3 size: 17 residues. Germline V lookup: CDR1 MNHEY, CDR2 SVGAGI. Between the trimmed V and J ends, which lost 2 bases and 0 bases, there was a span of 13 bases.

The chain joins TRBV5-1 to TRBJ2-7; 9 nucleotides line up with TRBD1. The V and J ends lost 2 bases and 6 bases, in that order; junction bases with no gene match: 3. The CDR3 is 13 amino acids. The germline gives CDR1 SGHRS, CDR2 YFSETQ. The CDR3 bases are TGCGCCAGCAGCTTTGGACAGGGGAGCGAGCAGTACGTC. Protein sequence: CASSFGQGSEQYV.

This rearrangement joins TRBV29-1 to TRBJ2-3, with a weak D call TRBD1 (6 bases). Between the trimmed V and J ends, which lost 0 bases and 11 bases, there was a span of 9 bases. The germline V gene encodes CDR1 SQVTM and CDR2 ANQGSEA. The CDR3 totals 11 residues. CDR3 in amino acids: CSVEEDRMQYF. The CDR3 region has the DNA TGCAGCGTTGAAGAGGACAGAATGCAGTATTTT.

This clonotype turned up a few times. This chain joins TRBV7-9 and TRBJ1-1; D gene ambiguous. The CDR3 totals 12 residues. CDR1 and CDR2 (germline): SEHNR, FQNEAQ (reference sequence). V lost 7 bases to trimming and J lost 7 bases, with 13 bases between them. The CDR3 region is CASNVVLGEAFF. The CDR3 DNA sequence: TGTGCCAGCAACGTCGTATTAGGTGAAGCTTTCTTT.

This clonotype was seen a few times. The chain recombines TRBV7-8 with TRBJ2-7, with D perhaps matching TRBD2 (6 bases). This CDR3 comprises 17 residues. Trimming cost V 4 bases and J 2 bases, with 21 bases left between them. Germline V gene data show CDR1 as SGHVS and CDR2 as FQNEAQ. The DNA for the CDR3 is TGTGCCAGCAGCTCCCCGGAGGGCACAGGCGACCCCTACGAGCAGTACTTC. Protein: CASSSPEGTGDPYEQYF.

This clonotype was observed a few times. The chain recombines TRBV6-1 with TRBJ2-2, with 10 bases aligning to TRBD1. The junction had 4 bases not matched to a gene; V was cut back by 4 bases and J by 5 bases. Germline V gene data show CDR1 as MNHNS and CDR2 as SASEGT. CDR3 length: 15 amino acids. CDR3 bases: TGTGCCAGCAGTGCCCGGGACAGGGGTACCGGGGAGCTGTTTTTT. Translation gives CASSARDRGTGELFF.

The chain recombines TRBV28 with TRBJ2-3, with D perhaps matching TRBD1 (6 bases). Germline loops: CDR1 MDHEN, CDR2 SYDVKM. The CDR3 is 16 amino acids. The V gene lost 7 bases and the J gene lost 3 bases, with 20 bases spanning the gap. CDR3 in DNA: TGTGCCAGCATAGAGGCACAGGGTATTCGGACAGATACGCAGTATTTT. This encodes CASIEAQGIRTDTQYF.